These T cell receptor beta chains were read from a single sample in a study of cytomegalovirus exposure and HLA in healthy donors. Clones were read by immunoSEQ multiplex PCR, and TCRdb kept only the in-frame ones, dropping some. Of 140,000 to 150,000 clones listed, about 84% were seen once; the top ten hold about 2.4%. What was sequenced was PBMCs. The receptors were gathered from a woman aged 18-29 years in good health and CMV-seropositive. Each CDR3 is given with its conserved first and last residue. Some rows have no size entry. The others give once, few or many, or a class for an expanded clone.

V gene	J gene	clone size	CDR3 protein
TRBV9	TRBJ2-1	-	CASSASGGPNEQFF
TRBV4-1	TRBJ2-5	-	CASSPRTGRTSGALGETQYF
TRBV19	TRBJ2-3	-	CASSISAGLGDTQYF
TRBV7-9	TRBJ1-2	-	CASSLRGDRANGYTF
TRBV30	TRBJ2-1	few	CAWSSGLGGYNEQFF
TRBV7-2	TRBJ1-1	-	CASSLDWTGLSFF
TRBV6-5	TRBJ1-1	-	CASSSQGTDTEAFF
TRBV9	TRBJ2-2	-	CASSVGQGVAGELFF
TRBV25-1	TRBJ2-7	-	CASSESTLPGGYEQYF
TRBV18	TRBJ2-3	-	CASSQRATDTQYF
TRBV9	TRBJ1-3	-	CASSRGDRAGNTIYF
TRBV6-1	TRBJ2-1	-	CASGRGPAADEQFF
TRBV5-1	TRBJ1-2	-	CASSEMTGDLNYGYTF
TRBV5-1	TRBJ2-7	-	CASSWGARTSGTYEQYF
TRBV19	TRBJ2-1	-	CASSIWDRGNEQFF
TRBV6-1	TRBJ2-7	-	CARLDTVSYEQYF
TRBV9	TRBJ2-2	few	CASSVDAGTGELFF
TRBV9	TRBJ1-6	-	CASSVRGAGSPLHF
TRBV30	TRBJ1-4	-	CAWREGSANEKLFF
TRBV30	TRBJ1-1	-	CAWSVLGGTEAFF
TRBV7-9	TRBJ2-2	once	CASSFYRGTGELFF
TRBV27	TRBJ1-5	once	CASSWDRNSNQPQHF
TRBV27	TRBJ1-2	-	CASSYEGARGYTF
TRBV6-1	TRBJ1-2	-	CASSEGTGRGYGYTF
TRBV5-4	TRBJ2-1	-	CASSLTGYNEQFF
TRBV30	TRBJ1-4	few	CAWSALPSGRQAEKLFF
TRBV28	TRBJ1-6	-	CASRAGYNSPLHF
TRBV10-1	TRBJ1-1	-	CASSEAKPGQGATEAFF
TRBV12-5	TRBJ2-7	-	CASGLVLSGAMGYEQYF
TRBV19	TRBJ1-2	-	CASRLDRSPNYGYTF
TRBV4-3	TRBJ1-3	-	CASSQSPGTGNTIYF
TRBV11-2	TRBJ1-2	-	CASSLRANYGYTF
TRBV7-9	TRBJ2-1	-	CASTITPQGDEQFF
TRBV10-3	TRBJ2-6	-	CAISLLFTGPLTGANVLTF
TRBV5-1	TRBJ2-2	-	CASSPRTSSGELFF
TRBV5-1	TRBJ1-2	-	CASSLGRGAPYGYTF
TRBV11-2	TRBJ2-7	-	CASSLSTGQVSYEQYF
TRBV30	TRBJ1-1	-	CAWSIAIAEAFF
TRBV6-6	TRBJ1-1	-	CASLRGVNTEAFF